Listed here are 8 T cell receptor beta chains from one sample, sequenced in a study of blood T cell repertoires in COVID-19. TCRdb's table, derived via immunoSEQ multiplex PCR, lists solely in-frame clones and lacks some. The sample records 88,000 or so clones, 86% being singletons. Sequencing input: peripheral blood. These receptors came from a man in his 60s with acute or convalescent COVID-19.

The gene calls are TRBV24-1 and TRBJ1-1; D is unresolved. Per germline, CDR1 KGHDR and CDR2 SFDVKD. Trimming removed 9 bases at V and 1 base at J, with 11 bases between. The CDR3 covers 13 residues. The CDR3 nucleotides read TGTGCCACCCGTGGCGGATCGAACACTGAAGCTTTCTTT. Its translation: CATRGGSNTEAFF.

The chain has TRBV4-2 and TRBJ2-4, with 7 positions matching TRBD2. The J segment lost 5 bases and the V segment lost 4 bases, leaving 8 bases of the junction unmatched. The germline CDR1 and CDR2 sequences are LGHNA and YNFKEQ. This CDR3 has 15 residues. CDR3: CASSLLLGGENIQYF. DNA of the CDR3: TGTGCCAGCAGCCTGCTGCTGGGAGGGGAAAACATTCAGTACTTC.

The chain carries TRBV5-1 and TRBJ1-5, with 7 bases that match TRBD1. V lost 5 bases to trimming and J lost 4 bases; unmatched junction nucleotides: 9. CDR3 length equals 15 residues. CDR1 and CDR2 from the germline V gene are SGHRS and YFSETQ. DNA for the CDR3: TGCGCCAGCAGATTTACGACAGGGAGAAATCAGCCCCAGCATTTT. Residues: CASRFTTGRNQPQHF.

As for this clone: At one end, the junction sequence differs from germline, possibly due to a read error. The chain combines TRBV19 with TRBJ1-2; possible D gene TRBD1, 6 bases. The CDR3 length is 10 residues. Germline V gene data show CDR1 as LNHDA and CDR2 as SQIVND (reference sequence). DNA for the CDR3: TGTGCCAGTCCGCGGGGGCAGGAGAACTTC. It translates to CASPRGQENF.

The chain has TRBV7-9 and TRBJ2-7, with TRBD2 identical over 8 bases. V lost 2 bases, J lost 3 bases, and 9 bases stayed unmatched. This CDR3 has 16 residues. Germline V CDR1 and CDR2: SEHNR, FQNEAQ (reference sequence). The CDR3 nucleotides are TGTGCCAGCAGCTTAAAGCCGAGCGGGAGTGTCTACGAGCAGTACTTC. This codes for CASSLKPSGSVYEQYF.

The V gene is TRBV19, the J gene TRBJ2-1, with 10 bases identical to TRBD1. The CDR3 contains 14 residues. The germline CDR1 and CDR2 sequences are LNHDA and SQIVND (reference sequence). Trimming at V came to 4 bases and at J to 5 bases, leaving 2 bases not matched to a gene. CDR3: CASSTGQGNNEQFF. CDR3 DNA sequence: TGTGCCAGTAGTACGGGACAGGGGAACAATGAGCAGTTCTTC.

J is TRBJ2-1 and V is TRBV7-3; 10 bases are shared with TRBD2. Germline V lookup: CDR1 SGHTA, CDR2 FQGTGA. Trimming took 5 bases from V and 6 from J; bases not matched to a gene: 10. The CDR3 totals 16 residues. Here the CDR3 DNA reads TGTGCCAGCAGCAGGGAAAGCGGGAGGGCTGGCAATGAGCAGTTCTTC. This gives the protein CASSRESGRAGNEQFF.

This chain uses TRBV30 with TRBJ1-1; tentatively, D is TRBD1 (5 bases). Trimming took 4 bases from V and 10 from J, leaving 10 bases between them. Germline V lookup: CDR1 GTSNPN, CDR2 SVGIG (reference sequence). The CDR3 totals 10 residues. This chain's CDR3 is CAWKAGRAFF. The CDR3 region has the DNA TGTGCCTGGAAGGCAGGGCGAGCTTTCTTT. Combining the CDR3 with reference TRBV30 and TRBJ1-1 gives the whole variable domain SQTIHQWPATLVQPVGSPLSLECTVEGTSNPNLYWYRQAAGRGLQLLFYSVGIGQISSEVPQNLSASRPQDRQFILSSKKLLLSDSGFYLCAWKAGRAFFGQGTRLTVV.